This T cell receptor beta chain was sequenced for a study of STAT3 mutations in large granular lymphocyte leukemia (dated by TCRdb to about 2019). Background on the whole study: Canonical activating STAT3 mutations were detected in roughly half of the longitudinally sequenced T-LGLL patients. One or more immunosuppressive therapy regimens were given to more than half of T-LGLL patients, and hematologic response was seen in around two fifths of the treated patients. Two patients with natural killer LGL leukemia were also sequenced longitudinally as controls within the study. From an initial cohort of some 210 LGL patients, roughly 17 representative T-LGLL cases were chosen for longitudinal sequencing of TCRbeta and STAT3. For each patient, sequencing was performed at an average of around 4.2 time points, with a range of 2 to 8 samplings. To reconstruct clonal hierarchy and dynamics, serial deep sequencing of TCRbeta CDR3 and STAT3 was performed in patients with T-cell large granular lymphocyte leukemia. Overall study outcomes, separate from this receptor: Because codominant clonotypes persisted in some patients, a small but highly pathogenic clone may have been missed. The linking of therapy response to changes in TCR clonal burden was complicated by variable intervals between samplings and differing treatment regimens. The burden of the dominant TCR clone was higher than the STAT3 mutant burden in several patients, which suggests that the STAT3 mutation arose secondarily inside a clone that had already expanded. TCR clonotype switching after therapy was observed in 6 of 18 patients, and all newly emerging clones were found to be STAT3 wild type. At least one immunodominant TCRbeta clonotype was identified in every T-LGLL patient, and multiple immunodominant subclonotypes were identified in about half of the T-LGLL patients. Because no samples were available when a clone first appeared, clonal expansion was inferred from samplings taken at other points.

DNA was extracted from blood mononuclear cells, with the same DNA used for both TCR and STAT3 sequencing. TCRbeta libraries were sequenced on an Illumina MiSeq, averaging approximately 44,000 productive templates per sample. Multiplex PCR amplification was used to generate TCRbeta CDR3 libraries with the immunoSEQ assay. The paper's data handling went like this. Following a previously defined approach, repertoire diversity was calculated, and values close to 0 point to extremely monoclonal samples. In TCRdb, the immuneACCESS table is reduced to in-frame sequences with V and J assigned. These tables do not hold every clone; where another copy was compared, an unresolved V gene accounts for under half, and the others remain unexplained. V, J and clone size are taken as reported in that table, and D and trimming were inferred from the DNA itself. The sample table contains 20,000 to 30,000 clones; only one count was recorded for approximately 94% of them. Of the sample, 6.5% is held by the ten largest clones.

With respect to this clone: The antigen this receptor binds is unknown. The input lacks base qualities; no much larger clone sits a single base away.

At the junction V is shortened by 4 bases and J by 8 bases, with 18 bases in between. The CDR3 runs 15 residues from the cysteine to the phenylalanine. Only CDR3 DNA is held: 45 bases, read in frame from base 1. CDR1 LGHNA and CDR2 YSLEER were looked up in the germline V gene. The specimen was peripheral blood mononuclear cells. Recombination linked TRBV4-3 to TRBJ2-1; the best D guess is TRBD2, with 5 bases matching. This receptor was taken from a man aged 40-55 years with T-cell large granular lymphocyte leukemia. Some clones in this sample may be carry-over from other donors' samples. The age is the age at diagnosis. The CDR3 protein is CASSPSGPREHEQFF. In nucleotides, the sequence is TGCGCCAGCAGCCCCTCAGGCCCGAGGGAACATGAGCAGTTCTTC.